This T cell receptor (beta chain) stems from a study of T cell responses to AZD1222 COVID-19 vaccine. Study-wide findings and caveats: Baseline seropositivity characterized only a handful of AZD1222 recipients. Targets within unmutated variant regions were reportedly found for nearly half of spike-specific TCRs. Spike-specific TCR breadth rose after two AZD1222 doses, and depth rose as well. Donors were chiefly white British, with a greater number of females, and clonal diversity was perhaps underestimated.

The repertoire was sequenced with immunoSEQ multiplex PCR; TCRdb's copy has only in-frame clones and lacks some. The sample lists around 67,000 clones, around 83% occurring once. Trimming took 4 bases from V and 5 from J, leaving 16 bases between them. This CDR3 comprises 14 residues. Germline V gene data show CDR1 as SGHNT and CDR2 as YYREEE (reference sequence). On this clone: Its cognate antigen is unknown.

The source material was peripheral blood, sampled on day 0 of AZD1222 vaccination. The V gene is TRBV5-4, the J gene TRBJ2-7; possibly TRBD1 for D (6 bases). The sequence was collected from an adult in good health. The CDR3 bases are TGTGCCAGCAGCCACCCGGACAGTGTCAACGAGCAGTACTTC. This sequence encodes CASSHPDSVNEQYF. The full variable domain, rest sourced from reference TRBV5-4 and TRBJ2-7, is ETGVTQSPTHLIKTRGQQVTLRCSSQSGHNTVSWYQQALGQGPQFIFQYYREEENGRGNFPPRFSGLQFPNYSSELNVNALELDDSALYLCASSHPDSVNEQYFGPGTRLTVT.